This entry features one TCR beta chain sequence. The source of the sample is a study of T cells after yellow fever vaccination. From the 5' RACE reads, TCRdb called clonotypes with MiXCR, one entry per CDR3 protein. The profile shows hundreds of thousands of distinct CDR3 sequences, roughly 14% of them singletons. This CDR3 comprises 15 residues. CDR1 and CDR2 (germline): LGHNA, YSLEER. The V end was cut by 1 base, the J end by 9 bases, with 16 bases between. The chain recombines TRBV4-3 with TRBJ2-1; possible D gene TRBD2, 6 bases. The sequenced sample was PBMCs, obtained on the day of the yellow fever booster vaccination. The receptor comes from a man aged 30 to 39 who received the YFV17D yellow fever vaccine. The CDR3 region is CASSQGIRERGEQFF. The CDR3 bases are TGCGCCAGCAGCCAAGGTATACGGGAGAGGGGTGAGCAGTTCTTC.